Listed here is a single T cell receptor (beta chain). Its antigen is as yet unknown. This entry comes from a study of T cells in Graves' hyperthyroidism and ophthalmopathy. The wider study: Once the initial diagnosis was made, peripheral blood was obtained before any treatment.

The length of the CDR3 is 13 residues. The V gene lost 8 bases and the J gene lost 2 bases, with 14 bases spanning the gap. Germline V gene data show CDR1 as SGDLS and CDR2 as YYNGEE. Overall study findings and caveats: The model predicted ophthalmopathy a median about 6.6 months before onset. Researchers report that a 13 V-J model separated ophthalmopathy from stable hyperthyroidism.

Fresh 10 ml peripheral blood yielded PBMCs. Regions amplified from RNA transcripts were the TCR beta CDR3 regions. In the first-round RT-PCR of the TCR CDR3, the HTBI primer set was used. Each CDR3 protein is one row after TCRdb ran MiXCR on the multiplex PCR reads. The data show roughly 300,000 distinct CDR3 sequences, over 20% seen once. The rearrangement uses TRBV9 and TRBJ2-7; TRBD1 or TRBD2 may be the D gene (5 bases each). The receptor was derived from a woman in her forties or fifties with Graves' hyperthyroidism. The source material was blood. The CDR3, as DNA: TGTGCCAGTGCTGGGACCCCCCCCTACGAGCAGTACTTC. This encodes CASAGTPPYEQYF.